This passage covers 9 T cell receptor beta chains from one sample sequenced in a study of blood T cells in healthy people across ages. A second PCR, run for roughly 7 to 12 cycles, used a sample-barcoded 5' primer plus a J-beta primer mix. TCRdb called the 5' RACE reads again in MiXCR, with one record for every CDR3 protein. This table holds about 640,000 distinct CDR3 sequences, around three fifths found once. Material for sequencing was blood. The receptors derive from a man aged 55-75 years in good health.

The chain has TRBV9 and TRBJ2-7; TRBD2 is a possible D gene (5 bases). The length of the CDR3 is 15 residues. The V gene's germline CDR1 is SGDLS and CDR2 YYNGEE. Trimming removed 0 bases at V and 0 bases at J, with 10 bases between. The CDR3 nucleotides are TGTGCCAGCAGCGTAGAAAGCGGATACTCCTACGAGCAGTACTTC. Its protein product is CASSVESGYSYEQYF.

The V gene is TRBV6-6, the J gene TRBJ2-4, with TRBD1 matching 7 bases. There are 17 residues in the CDR3. Germline V gene lookup returns CDR1 MNHNY and CDR2 SVGAGI (reference sequence). The junction had 14 bases not matched to a gene; V was cut back by 9 bases and J by 0 bases. CDR3 protein: CASRADRELLAKNIQYF. The CDR3 DNA follows: TGTGCCAGTAGAGCTGACAGGGAACTTCTAGCCAAAAACATTCAGTACTTC.

This chain links TRBV3-1 with TRBJ2-3; 11 bases fit TRBD2. V lost 3 bases to trimming and J lost 5 bases; unmatched junction nucleotides: 7. CDR1 is LGHDT and CDR2 is YNNKEL in the germline V gene (reference sequence). The CDR3 spans 16 residues. This chain's CDR3 is CASSQSRLAGGDTQYF. CDR3 DNA sequence: TGTGCCAGCAGCCAGTCTCGCCTAGCGGGGGGAGATACGCAGTATTTT.

The chain has TRBV6-1 and TRBJ2-6; D gene uncertain. V lost 4 bases and J lost 0, with 13 bases in between. The germline V gene encodes CDR1 MNHNS and CDR2 SASEGT. The CDR3 spans 17 residues. The DNA for the CDR3 is TGTGCCAGCAGTGGTGAAGGACCCTTCTCTGGGGCCAACGTCCTGACTTTC. It specifies CASSGEGPFSGANVLTF.

The chain joins TRBV18 to TRBJ2-3; 8 bases align to TRBD2. Germline CDR1 KGHSH, CDR2 LQKENI. The CDR3 has 16 amino acids. V shed 5 bases and J 0 bases; nucleotides not matched to a gene: 7. CDR3 loop: CASSNVAGTSTDTQYF. The CDR3 nucleotides read TGTGCCAGCTCAAACGTAGCGGGGACTAGCACAGATACGCAGTATTTT.

The chain recombines TRBV5-1 with TRBJ1-2, with D perhaps TRBD1 (5 bases). From germline, CDR1 is SGHRS and CDR2 YFSETQ. The V gene lost 4 bases and the J gene lost 7 bases, with 17 bases spanning the gap. There are 14 residues in the CDR3. The CDR3 bases are TGCGCCAGCAGCCCGGGACCGATTGACGGTGGCTACACCTTC. As protein: CASSPGPIDGGYTF.

J is TRBJ2-7 and V is TRBV2; 7 positions agree with TRBD1. Germline CDR1 is SNHLY and CDR2 is FYNNEI. Trimming removed 6 bases from V and 3 bases from J; junction bases left unmatched: 11. CDR3 length: 15 residues. The CDR3 loop reads CASRLTGDPGYEQYF. The CDR3, as DNA: TGTGCCAGCAGACTCACAGGGGACCCCGGCTACGAGCAGTACTTC.

This clonotype was counted between two and nine times. V is TRBV11-2 and J is TRBJ2-7; TRBD1 matches 8 bases. The CDR3 sequence is 15 residues long. The V segment lost 1 base and the J segment 3 bases; nucleotides outside the gene matches: 5. From germline, CDR1 is SGHAT and CDR2 FQNNGV. The CDR3 sequence is CASSLGQGRLYEQYF. The CDR3 DNA is TGTGCCAGCAGCTTAGGACAGGGGCGACTCTACGAGCAGTACTTC.

This sequence joins TRBV3-1 and TRBJ2-1, with 8 bases matching TRBD2. This CDR3 is 14 amino acids long. Germline V gene lookup returns CDR1 LGHDT and CDR2 YNNKEL (reference sequence). V was clipped by 4 bases and J by 6 bases; unmatched bases: 5. CDR3 region: CASSPRGAGNEQFF. The CDR3 DNA sequence: TGTGCCAGCAGCCCGCGGGGGGCGGGCAATGAGCAGTTCTTC.